A single sample gave rise to the 24 T cell receptor beta chains below, sequenced in a study of shared clonotypes between healthy human individuals. Assay: immunoSEQ multiplex PCR; the TCRdb copy retains only in-frame clones and omits some. The sample comprises more than 2 million clones, 90% to 97% of which are singletons, and 0.13% rests with the top ten. Sequenced input: naive CD4+ T cells sorted from blood. Subset indicated: CD45RA+ positively selected. The receptors stem from a young man in good health.

The J gene is TRBJ1-4, the V gene TRBV25-1; 11 bases agree with TRBD1. Germline CDR1 MGHDK, CDR2 SYGVNS. This CDR3 has 17 amino acids. Unmatched junction bases numbered 7, after V lost 4 bases and J lost 3 bases. In DNA, the CDR3 is TGTGCCAGCAGTGTAGGACAGGGGGCGCTTGCTAATGAAAAACTGTTTTTT. As protein: CASSVGQGALANEKLFF.

The chain uses TRBV20-1 and TRBJ2-5; D unresolved. The CDR3 has 11 amino acids. Germline V gene data show CDR1 as DFQATT and CDR2 as SNEGSKA (reference sequence). Trimming shortened V by 0 bases and J by 7 bases, and 6 bases separated the two germline ends. The CDR3 coding sequence is TGCAGTGCTAGAGATCTTGTGACCCAGTACTTC. This encodes CSARDLVTQYF.

The chain is built from TRBV6-1 and TRBJ2-7; D might be TRBD1 or TRBD2, each matching 5 bases. The V gene lost 3 bases and the J gene lost 1 base, with 13 bases spanning the gap. The CDR3 extends over 15 amino acids. The V gene's germline CDR1 is MNHNS and CDR2 SASEGT. CDR3 DNA sequence: TGTGCCAGCAGTGAGGGACCCACGAGGTCCTACGAGCAGTACTTC. It yields the protein CASSEGPTRSYEQYF.

The rearrangement uses TRBV29-1 and TRBJ1-2, with unresolved D. The CDR3 extends over 12 amino acids. Germline values: CDR1 SQVTM, CDR2 ANQGSEA. Trimming left V 4 bases short and J 8 bases short, with 14 bases between. CDR3 region: CSVGEEGGGYTF. CDR3 sequence (DNA): TGCAGCGTTGGGGAGGAGGGAGGAGGCTACACCTTC.

Turning to this clone: The junction departs from the called germline gene at one end, perhaps through a read error. The V and J genes are TRBV30 and TRBJ2-2, with TRBD2 as a possible D gene (6 bases). Germline assignment: CDR1 GTSNPN and CDR2 SVGIG (reference sequence). The CDR3 length is 16 residues. CDR3 nucleotides: TGTGCCTGGAGTGTAGACCGTCGTCCGGGCACCGGGGGGCTGTTTTTT. The encoded protein is CAWSVDRRPGTGGLFF.

The chain joins TRBV4-2 to TRBJ2-1; 9 bases map to TRBD2. Per the germline V gene, CDR1 is LGHNA and CDR2 is YNFKEQ. V trimming: 1 base; J trimming: 2 bases; junction bases outside the gene matches: 3. The length of the CDR3 is 16 residues. CDR3 nucleotide sequence: TGTGCCAGCAGCCAAGTGATAGCGGGGGCCTACAATGAGCAGTTCTTC. Translated: CASSQVIAGAYNEQFF.

For this clone: Other DNA sequences of this sample code for an identical CDR3. The chain links TRBV28 to TRBJ1-2; 7 nucleotides match TRBD1. V shed 5 bases and J 4 bases; nucleotides not matched to a gene: 7. The CDR3 is 14 residues long. Germline-derived CDR1 and CDR2 are MDHEN and SYDVKM. CDR3 sequence reads: CASSPGQALYGYTF. In nucleotides, the CDR3 is TGTGCCAGCAGTCCCGGACAGGCTCTCTATGGCTACACCTTC.

The chain combines TRBV7-6 with TRBJ1-1, with D maybe TRBD1 (5 bases). The CDR3 runs 14 residues. The V gene lost 4 bases and the J gene lost 2 bases, with 11 bases spanning the gap. In germline, CDR1 is SGHVS, CDR2 FNYEAQ. The CDR3 loop is CASSSRGRNTEAFF. The CDR3 coding sequence is TGTGCCAGCAGCTCTCGGGGGAGAAACACTGAAGCTTTCTTT. Filled out from reference TRBV7-6 and TRBJ1-1, the complete variable domain reads GAGVSQSPRYKVTKRGQDVALRCDPISGHVSLYWYRQALGQGPEFLTYFNYEAQQDKSGLPNDRFSAERPEGSISTLTIQRTEQRDSAMYRCASSSRGRNTEAFFGQGTRLTVV.

V usage is TRBV10-3 and J usage is TRBJ1-4; 9 bases align to TRBD1. CDR1 ENHRY and CDR2 SYGVKD come from the germline V gene. This CDR3 is 15 amino acids long. Trimming removed 5 bases from V and 8 bases from J; junction bases left unmatched: 9. In DNA form, the CDR3 reads TGTGCCATCAGTCCTATTGGGACAGGGACCGAAAAACTGTTTTTT. It translates to CAISPIGTGTEKLFF.

In its sample, this clone was seen once. The V and J genes are TRBV4-3 and TRBJ2-3, with 12 bases that match TRBD2. Germline V gene data show CDR1 as LGHNA and CDR2 as YSLEER. The CDR3 extends over 19 amino acids. With 0 bases clipped from V and 1 base from J, the junction kept 8 bases outside the gene matches. The CDR3: CASSQEVLAGGFGTDTQYF. For the CDR3, the DNA is TGCGCCAGCAGCCAAGAGGTACTAGCGGGAGGATTCGGCACAGATACGCAGTATTTT.

This chain connects TRBV28 to TRBJ1-4; 12 bases align to TRBD1. The CDR3 runs to 15 residues. The germline gives CDR1 MDHEN, CDR2 SYDVKM. V trimming: 2 bases; J trimming: 8 bases; junction bases outside the gene matches: 3. The CDR3 region is CASSLAGTGGEKLFF. The CDR3 bases are TGTGCCAGCAGTTTAGCCGGGACAGGGGGCGAAAAACTGTTTTTT.

The gene calls are TRBV7-3 and TRBJ2-5, with D perhaps TRBD1 (6 bases). The germline V gene has CDR1 SGHTA and CDR2 FQGTGA. V was cut by 5 bases and J by 1 base, with 11 bases left in between. There are 14 residues in the CDR3. CDR3 in DNA: TGTGCCAGCAGCCCGACAGGTTTCCAAGAGACCCAGTACTTC. Encoded protein: CASSPTGFQETQYF.

This chain joins TRBV5-6 and TRBJ1-4; 7 positions agree with TRBD1. The CDR3 spans 13 residues. The germline gives CDR1 SGHDT, CDR2 YYEEEE. Germline trimming cut 5 bases from V and 8 bases from J; bases unmatched to any gene: 6. CDR3 protein: CASSSQGVEKLFF. The CDR3 DNA reads as TGTGCCAGCAGTTCTCAGGGGGTCGAAAAACTGTTTTTT.

This chain links TRBV5-1 with TRBJ2-2, with 7 bases identical to TRBD2. There are 18 residues in the CDR3. Trimming removed 3 bases from V and 5 bases from J; junction bases left unmatched: 16. Germline lookup yields CDR1 SGHRS and CDR2 YFSETQ. The CDR3 DNA follows: TGCGCCAGCAGCTCGATGGGGCTAGCGGTCCCGGGGACCGGGGAGCTGTTTTTT. Its translation is CASSSMGLAVPGTGELFF.

The gene calls are TRBV7-9 and TRBJ1-1; a possible D gene is TRBD1 (5 bases). The CDR3 is 15 amino acids. Trimming took 5 bases from V and 1 from J, leaving 14 bases between them. CDR1 and CDR2 from the germline V gene are SEHNR and FQNEAQ (reference sequence). The CDR3 sequence: CASSPSSQGNTEAFF. CDR3 DNA: TGTGCCAGCAGCCCGAGCAGTCAGGGGAACACTGAAGCTTTCTTT. Based on the CDR3 plus reference TRBV7-9 and TRBJ1-1, the full variable domain is DTGVSQNPRHKITKRGQNVTFRCDPISEHNRLYWYRQTLGQGPEFLTYFQNEAQLEKSRLLSDRFSAERPKGSFSTLEIQRTEQGDSAMYLCASSPSSQGNTEAFFGQGTRLTVV.

The chain employs TRBV6-5 and TRBJ2-2; D gene ambiguous. This CDR3 comprises 13 residues. Germline-derived CDR1 and CDR2 are MNHEY and SVGAGI. V lost 8 bases and J 2 bases, leaving 9 bases between the germline ends. CDR3 DNA sequence: TGTGCCAGCGGTCACTTCAACACCGGGGAGCTGTTTTTT. The encoded protein is CASGHFNTGELFF.

The sample holds a few counts of this clone. The genes are TRBV10-1 and TRBJ2-2; D remains ambiguous. CDR3 size: 12 residues. Deletions cut 4 bases from V and 4 bases from J, with 4 bases between. Germline V gene lookup returns CDR1 WNHNN and CDR2 SYGVQD (reference sequence). CDR3 in DNA: TGCGCCAGCAGTGGGTCCACCGGGGAGCTGTTTTTT. Translating it yields CASSGSTGELFF.

The chain couples TRBV6-5 to TRBJ1-4; D unresolved. V lost 0 bases and J 5 bases, leaving 7 bases between the germline ends. CDR1 is MNHEY, CDR2 SVGAGI, per germline. This CDR3 region has 14 residues. The CDR3 loop is CASSYSRRNEKLFF. The CDR3, as DNA: TGTGCCAGCAGTTACTCTCGCAGGAATGAAAAACTGTTTTTT.

The chain has TRBV5-4 and TRBJ2-3; D unresolved. In germline, CDR1 is SGHNT, CDR2 YYREEE (reference sequence). V was pared by 9 bases and J by 1 base, with 15 bases between. CDR3 length equals 14 residues. The CDR3 loop reads CAMAGGARTDTQYF. For the CDR3, the DNA is TGTGCCATGGCAGGCGGAGCTCGCACAGATACGCAGTATTTT.

This chain uses TRBV6-5 with TRBJ1-2, with D unclear. The CDR3 sequence is 15 residues long. CDR1 is MNHEY, CDR2 SVGAGI, per germline. V lost 0 bases and J 4 bases, leaving 12 bases between the germline ends. The CDR3 DNA reads TGTGCCAGCAGTTACTCCAGCCTTAGTAGCTATGGCTACACCTTC. The encoded protein is CASSYSSLSSYGYTF.

Turning to this clone: Compared with germline, one end of the junction differs, possibly owing to a read error. The chain couples TRBV7-9 to TRBJ1-6, with 9 bases aligning to TRBD1. There are 14 residues in the CDR3. CDR1 is SEHNR and CDR2 is FQNEAQ in the germline V gene (reference sequence). CDR3 residues: CASSLAGTGWTLHF. The CDR3, as DNA: TGTGCCAGCAGCCTAGCCGGGACAGGGTGGACCCTCCACTTT.

The V call is TRBV7-9, the J call TRBJ2-7, with D unclear. This CDR3 is built from 15 residues. In germline, CDR1 is SEHNR, CDR2 FQNEAQ (reference sequence). V lost 3 bases and J 6 bases, leaving 18 bases between the germline ends. The CDR3 DNA follows: TGTGCCAGCAGCTTGAGCTGGGGTCCTATCTCCGAGCAGTACTTC. This translates into CASSLSWGPISEQYF.

The chain combines TRBV5-5 with TRBJ1-3, with a tentative D call TRBD1 (5 bases). The germline V gene has CDR1 SGHKS and CDR2 YYEKEE (reference sequence). V lost 4 bases to trimming and J lost 0 bases, with 14 bases between them. This CDR3 region has 16 residues. CDR3 protein: CASSSGDGSSGNTIYF. CDR3 nucleotide sequence: TGTGCCAGCAGCAGCGGGGACGGCAGCTCTGGAAACACCATATATTTT. Together with reference TRBV5-5 and TRBJ1-3, the CDR3 gives the full variable domain: DAGVTQSPTHLIKTRGQQVTLRCSPISGHKSVSWYQQVLGQGPQFIFQYYEKEERGRGNFPDRFSARQFPNYSSELNVNALLLGDSALYLCASSSGDGSSGNTIYFGEGSWLTVV.

A few counts support this clone. This chain joins TRBV30 and TRBJ1-1; D is uncertain. Trimming took off 0 bases at V and 4 bases at J, with 6 bases between the two ends. CDR1 and CDR2 from the germline V gene are GTSNPN and SVGIG (reference sequence). The CDR3 totals 12 residues. CDR3 residues: CAWSVSPTEAFF. The CDR3 bases are TGTGCCTGGAGTGTAAGTCCCACTGAAGCTTTCTTT.